Listed below are T cell receptor beta chains from one sample, sequenced in a study of patients and donors after allogeneic stem cell transplantation. TCRdb analysed the RT-PCR reads with MiXCR anew, one entry per CDR3 protein. The sample lists more than 9,000 distinct CDR3 sequences, about 20% seen once, with approximately 56% in the top ten. Sequenced material: blood, either unsorted or a sorted T cell fraction (not recorded which). All receptors come from a human donor who was either an allogeneic HSCT recipient or a stem cell or donor lymphocyte infusion donor (not recorded which). It is not recorded whose cells these are; they may come from a transplant donor. Both conserved end residues are part of each CDR3. Each record gives: V gene, clone size, J gene, D gene, CDR3 protein, CDR3 DNA. The D gene is left open where the match is weak. Clone size is shown for a subset of rows, as once, few, many or a class of expanded clone.

>TRBV12-5|medium-sized|TRBJ2-5|-
CASGPNPRGGIQETQYF
TGTGCTAGTGGTCCTAACCCCCGTGGGGGCATCCAAGAGACCCAGTACTTC
>TRBV7-9|-|TRBJ2-7|-
CASSLARATSYEQYF
TGTGCCAGCAGCTTAGCCCGTGCAACTTCCTACGAGCAGTACTTC
>TRBV11-2|-|TRBJ2-1|TRBD1
CASSLTEPGQGISEQFF
TGTGCCAGCAGCTTAACTGAGCCGGGACAGGGCATATCGGAGCAGTTCTTC
>TRBV12-3/TRBV12-4|few|TRBJ2-3|-
CASSLESRTQYF
TGTGCCAGCAGTTTAGAGAGCAGGACGCAGTATTTT
>TRBV12-3/TRBV12-4|few|TRBJ2-3|-
CASIGGDTDTQYF
TGTGCCAGCATAGGCGGAGACACAGATACGCAGTATTTT
>TRBV5-1|few|TRBJ2-6|TRBD1
CASSPVDRGSGANVLTF
TGCGCCAGCAGCCCGGTGGACAGGGGCTCTGGGGCCAACGTCCTGACTTTC
>TRBV21-1|-|TRBJ2-7|-
CASSSRDRTYEQYF
TGTGCCAGCAGCTCCCGGGACCGCACCTACGAGCAGTACTTC
>TRBV7-2|few|TRBJ1-2|-
CASSLGASTYYGYTF
TGTGCCAGCAGCTTAGGGGCATCAACCTACTATGGCTACACCTTC
>TRBV19|few|TRBJ1-2|-
CASSIDRWVGYTF
TGTGCCAGTAGTATAGATCGATGGGTTGGCTACACCTTC
>TRBV7-7|-|TRBJ2-2|-
CASSLDLTGELFF
TGTGCCAGCAGCTTGGACCTTACCGGGGAGCTGTTTTTT
>TRBV4-2|many|TRBJ2-5|TRBD2
CASSFRPGGQETQYF
TGTGCCAGCAGTTTCCGTCCGGGGGGGCAAGAGACCCAGTACTTC
>TRBV4-1|-|TRBJ1-4|-
CASSQGTANEKLFF
TGCGCCAGCAGCCAAGGGACAGCTAATGAAAAACTGTTTTTT
>TRBV11-2|few|TRBJ1-6|-
CASSFIRDTNSPLHF
TGTGCCAGCAGCTTCATCCGGGACACCAATTCACCCCTCCACTTT
>TRBV27|many|TRBJ1-1|-
CASSFGQSTEAFF
TGTGCCAGCAGTTTCGGGCAGAGCACTGAAGCTTTCTTT
>TRBV7-2|few|TRBJ2-3|TRBD2
CASSNSAGISTDTQYF
TGTGCCAGCAGCAACTCAGCGGGGATAAGCACAGATACGCAGTATTTT
>TRBV5-1|-|TRBJ2-3|-
CASSRYGGTDTQYF
TGCGCCAGCAGCCGGTACGGGGGAACAGATACGCAGTATTTT
>TRBV12-3/TRBV12-4|many|TRBJ2-1|-
CASANPGTSYNEQFF
TGTGCCAGCGCAAATCCAGGGACCTCCTACAATGAGCAGTTCTTC
>TRBV12-3/TRBV12-4|-|TRBJ2-7|-
CASSQRPDRYEQYF
TGTGCCAGCAGCCAGAGACCGGACCGCTACGAGCAGTACTTC
>TRBV11-3|few|TRBJ2-1|TRBD2
CASSSGVREGDEQFF
TGTGCCAGCAGCTCAGGGGTCCGGGAGGGCGATGAGCAGTTCTTC
>TRBV7-2|few|TRBJ1-2|-
CASSSDSNYGYTF
TGTGCCAGCAGCTCGGACAGCAACTATGGCTACACCTTC
>TRBV5-6|few|TRBJ2-1|TRBD2
CASSPTGLAGHNEQFF
TGTGCCAGCAGCCCAACCGGACTAGCGGGGCACAATGAGCAGTTCTTC
>TRBV2|-|TRBJ2-1|TRBD2
CASSGSSGGNYNEQFF
TGTGCCAGCAGTGGTTCGAGCGGGGGAAACTACAATGAGCAGTTCTTC
>TRBV10-2|few|TRBJ1-1|-
CASSNRVVGLNTEAFF
TGCGCCAGCAGCAACAGGGTAGTCGGTTTGAACACTGAAGCTTTCTTT
>TRBV7-9|-|TRBJ2-4|-
CASSSTDPLAKNIQYF
TGTGCCAGCAGTTCGACCGATCCCTTAGCCAAAAACATTCAGTACTTC
>TRBV20-1|-|TRBJ1-5|-
CSVRGQGNGQPQHF
TGCAGTGTAAGAGGGCAGGGGAACGGTCAGCCCCAGCATTTT
>TRBV18|-|TRBJ1-1|-
CASSEDENTEAFF
TGTGCCAGCTCCGAGGATGAGAACACTGAAGCTTTCTTT
>TRBV6-2/TRBV6-3|-|TRBJ2-1|-
CAAIQAGGHNEQFF
TGTGCCGCCATTCAGGCTGGGGGGCACAATGAGCAGTTCTTC
>TRBV2|few|TRBJ1-6|-
CASSGEGESPLHF
TGTGCCAGCAGTGGTGAGGGCGAATCACCCCTCCACTTT
>TRBV18|once|TRBJ2-7|TRBD1
CASSPPDRVDEQYF
TGTGCCAGCTCACCACCGGACAGGGTCGACGAGCAGTACTTC
>TRBV9|few|TRBJ2-3|-
CASSSGITDTQYF
TGTGCCAGCTCGTCGGGCATTACAGATACGCAGTATTTT
>TRBV12-3/TRBV12-4|-|TRBJ2-2|TRBD2
CASSLPAGGTGELFF
TGTGCCAGCAGTTTACCAGCGGGGGGTACCGGGGAGCTGTTTTTT
>TRBV20-1|once|TRBJ2-7|-
CSASGTPDNKWSYEQYF
TGCAGTGCAAGCGGGACACCAGACAATAAATGGTCCTACGAGCAGTACTTC
>TRBV24-1|few|TRBJ2-1|TRBD2
CATSETGGRYNEQFF
TGTGCCACCAGTGAGACGGGGGGGCGATACAATGAGCAGTTCTTC
>TRBV6-1|-|TRBJ1-1|TRBD1
CASSSIRGLGYMNTEAFF
TGTGCCAGCAGCTCAATCAGGGGGTTGGGATATATGAACACTGAAGCTTTCTTT
>TRBV6-1|-|TRBJ2-2|-
CASSEVRLTQDPGELFF
TGTGCCAGCAGTGAAGTGCGGCTAACACAAGATCCCGGGGAGCTGTTTTTT
>TRBV7-7|-|TRBJ1-1|TRBD1
CASSPYRPGQGPYAFF
TGTGCTAGCAGCCCTTACCGGCCGGGACAGGGGCCATATGCTTTCTTT
>TRBV6-5|many|TRBJ2-7|-
CATTPGQLEYEQYF
TGTGCCACCACCCCCGGGCAGCTGGAATACGAGCAGTACTTC
>TRBV12-3/TRBV12-4|-|TRBJ2-7|-
CASSSLHYEQYF
TGTGCCAGCAGTTCCCTCCACTACGAGCAGTACTTC
>TRBV11-2|-|TRBJ2-3|-
CASSVTRATDTQYF
TGTGCCAGCAGCGTTACCAGGGCTACAGATACGCAGTATTTT
>TRBV11-3|-|TRBJ2-3|-
CASSLRAEPTDTQYF
TGTGCCAGCAGCTTAAGGGCGGAACCCACAGATACGCAGTATTTT
>TRBV30|few|TRBJ2-2|-
CAWRGFYTGELFF
TGTGCCTGGAGGGGCTTTTACACCGGGGAGCTGTTTTTT
>TRBV20-1|-|TRBJ2-3|-
CSATSPLAFTDTQYF
TGCAGTGCTACTAGCCCTCTTGCTTTCACAGATACGCAGTATTTT
>TRBV25-1|few|TRBJ1-2|-
CASSGTLFGANYGYTF
TGTGCCAGCAGCGGGACCCTGTTTGGGGCTAACTATGGCTACACCTTC
>TRBV6-1|few|TRBJ2-1|-
CASNERYNEQFF
TGTGCCAGCAACGAACGGTACAATGAGCAGTTCTTC
>TRBV11-2|-|TRBJ1-1|TRBD1
CASSLSTTGTGNTEAFF
TGTGCCAGCAGCTTATCAACAACCGGGACAGGGAATACTGAAGCTTTCTTT
>TRBV18|once|TRBJ1-2|-
CASSPPAGPYGYTF
TGTGCCAGCTCACCACCAGCGGGCCCCTATGGCTACACCTTC
>TRBV12-3/TRBV12-4|-|TRBJ1-2|-
CASSFQSGRVYGYTF
TGTGCCAGCAGTTTCCAGTCAGGACGAGTCTATGGCTACACCTTC
>TRBV11-2|-|TRBJ1-1|TRBD1
CASSLVGRDRGFFTEAFF
TGTGCCAGCAGCTTAGTGGGACGGGACAGGGGTTTTTTCACTGAAGCTTTCTTT
>TRBV6-1|-|TRBJ2-1|TRBD1
CAIEETGLDFDEQFF
TGTGCCATCGAGGAGACAGGGTTGGATTTCGATGAGCAGTTCTTC
>TRBV18|many|TRBJ1-1|-
CASSPESLNTEAFF
TGTGCCAGCTCACCGGAAAGCCTGAACACTGAAGCTTTCTTT
>TRBV12-3/TRBV12-4|few|TRBJ1-3|TRBD1
CASSLTGAPADTIYF
TGTGCCAGCAGTTTAACAGGGGCTCCCGCGGACACCATATATTTT
>TRBV18|-|TRBJ2-1|-
CASSDEGGSSYNEQFF
TGTGCCAGCTCAGATGAGGGGGGGAGCTCCTACAATGAGCAGTTCTTC
>TRBV7-2|few|TRBJ1-1|-
CASSLGVGELGTEAFF
TGTGCCAGCAGCTTAGGGGTGGGCGAACTAGGAACTGAAGCTTTCTTT
>TRBV15|medium-sized|TRBJ1-4|-
CATSDSQGLFF
TGTGCCACCAGCGACTCCCAAGGACTGTTTTTT
>TRBV30|-|TRBJ1-5|TRBD1
CAWGRTGLGQPQHF
TGTGCCTGGGGTAGGACAGGGCTGGGGCAGCCCCAGCATTTT
>TRBV12-3/TRBV12-4|once|TRBJ1-1|-
CASSLTGLNTEAFF
TGTGCCAGCAGTTTAACGGGCTTGAACACTGAAGCTTTCTTT
>TRBV10-2|-|TRBJ1-3|-
CASSDRNRGLSGNTIYF
TGCGCCAGCAGTGATCGTAACCGGGGCCTCTCTGGAAACACCATATATTTT
>TRBV12-3/TRBV12-4|many|TRBJ1-1|-
CASSLAQVRTEAFF
TGTGCCAGCAGTTTAGCGCAGGTCAGGACTGAAGCTTTCTTT
>TRBV12-3/TRBV12-4|few|TRBJ1-1|-
CASSSGVTGSTEAFF
TGTGCCAGCAGCTCCGGGGTGACGGGTTCCACTGAAGCTTTCTTT
>TRBV5-1|-|TRBJ2-3|-
CASSAIQGNTDTQYF
TGCGCCAGCAGCGCGATCCAGGGGAACACAGATACGCAGTATTTT